The 12 T cell receptor beta chains listed next were all sequenced from one sample in a study of OX40 agonist ivuxolimab in advanced cancers. TCRdb keeps only in-frame clones here, not all; method: immunoSEQ multiplex PCR. The table lists fewer than 100,000 clones, around 90% of them singletons. The sequencing used CD4+ or CD8+ T cells sorted from blood, collected in a trial of the OX40 agonist ivuxolimab. Receptor source: an adult with an advanced solid tumor such as melanoma, head and neck, liver or kidney cancer.

The genes are TRBV5-1 and TRBJ2-1; 11 positions agree with TRBD2. There are 19 residues in the CDR3. The germline CDR1 and CDR2 sequences are SGHRS and YFSETQ. The trim removed 2 bases at V and 8 bases at J, leaving 18 bases unmatched. The CDR3 coding sequence is TGCGCCAGCAGCTTTTGGGGCTTCCTTACTAGCGGGAGAGGCGATGAGCAGTTCTTC. It is translated as CASSFWGFLTSGRGDEQFF. The whole variable domain, filled in from reference TRBV5-1 and TRBJ2-1, reads KAGVTQTPRYLIKTRGQQVTLSCSPISGHRSVSWYQQTPGQGLQFLFEYFSETQRNKGNFPGRFSGRQFSNSRSEMNVSTLELGDSALYLCASSFWGFLTSGRGDEQFFGPGTRLTVL.

The chain uses TRBV2 and TRBJ1-2, with TRBD1 matching over 9 bases. The V segment lost 8 bases and the J segment 4 bases; nucleotides outside the gene matches: 17. Germline values: CDR1 SNHLY, CDR2 FYNNEI. The CDR3 contains 17 residues. CDR3 sequence reads: CASGPGTGINFLYGYTF. For the CDR3, the DNA is TGTGCCAGCGGCCCCGGGACAGGGATCAATTTCCTCTATGGCTACACCTTC.

CDR3 sequence (DNA): TGTGCCAGCAGCTTTTCCGAGAACACTGAAGCTTTCTTT. Its protein product is CASSFSENTEAFF. The V gene is TRBV7-6, the J gene TRBJ1-1; D unresolved. This CDR3 region has 13 residues. Germline CDR1 SGHVS, CDR2 FNYEAQ. V lost 3 bases to trimming and J lost 1 base, with 6 bases between them.

The V and J genes are TRBV30 and TRBJ1-1, with D perhaps TRBD1 (6 bases). The CDR3 runs 14 residues. CDR1 is GTSNPN and CDR2 is SVGIG in the germline V gene (reference sequence). Trimming pared 4 bases from V and 10 bases from J, leaving 22 bases between. CDR3: CAWTWGSGATAAFF. As DNA, the CDR3 is TGTGCCTGGACCTGGGGGTCGGGGGCGACGGCAGCTTTCTTT.

Written as DNA, the CDR3 is TGTGCCAGCAGTATAGCGGGACCTCAAGAGACCCAGTACTTC. Amino acids: CASSIAGPQETQYF. V and J are TRBV9 and TRBJ2-5; TRBD2 agrees at 8 bases. The V segment lost 5 bases and the J segment 2 bases; nucleotides outside the gene matches: 5. CDR3 length: 14 amino acids. Germline V CDR1 and CDR2: SGDLS, YYNGEE.

The chain couples TRBV19 to TRBJ2-5; D call uncertain. The CDR3 runs 13 residues. Trimming removed 5 bases from V and 3 bases from J, with 10 bases in between. Germline V CDR1 and CDR2: LNHDA, SQIVND (reference sequence). This chain's CDR3 is CASSVVWEETQYF. DNA for the CDR3: TGTGCCAGTAGTGTCGTCTGGGAAGAGACCCAGTACTTC.

The CDR3 DNA is TGTGCCTGGAGTCGGACAGGACCCTCCTACGAGCAGTACTTC. Its protein product is CAWSRTGPSYEQYF. The chain employs TRBV30 and TRBJ2-7, with TRBD1 matching over 7 bases. Trimming at V came to 2 bases and at J to 0 bases, leaving 4 bases not matched to a gene. The CDR3 consists of 14 residues. Looked up from germline, CDR1 is GTSNPN and CDR2 is SVGIG (reference sequence).

The rearrangement uses TRBV5-4 and TRBJ1-3, with TRBD1 as a possible D gene (6 bases). The CDR3 spans 14 residues. The germline CDR1 and CDR2 sequences are SGHNT and YYREEE (reference sequence). V shed 2 bases and J shed 2 bases, with 8 bases lying between them. This CDR3 reads CASSFAGAGNTIYF. CDR3 nucleotide sequence: TGTGCCAGCAGCTTTGCAGGGGCTGGAAACACCATATATTTT.

This rearrangement joins TRBV9 to TRBJ2-7, with unresolved D. CDR1 and CDR2 (germline): SGDLS, YYNGEE. Trimming removed 4 bases from V and 2 bases from J, with 13 bases in between. The CDR3 has 14 amino acids. In DNA, the CDR3 is TGTGCCAGCAGCCCCGAGGTAGACCCCTACGAGCAGTACTTC. It translates to CASSPEVDPYEQYF.

The chain has TRBV4-2 and TRBJ2-7; possibly TRBD1 for D (5 bases). The V end lost 3 bases, the J end lost 1 base, and 7 bases lay between the germline ends. The CDR3 is made up of 13 amino acids. Germline CDR1 is LGHNA and CDR2 is YNFKEQ. CDR3 DNA: TGTGCCAGCAGCCAGAGACAGTCCTACGAGCAGTACTTC. This encodes CASSQRQSYEQYF.

The chain couples TRBV19 to TRBJ2-2; D tentatively fits TRBD1 or TRBD2 (6 bases each). Germline V gene data show CDR1 as LNHDA and CDR2 as SQIVND (reference sequence). The CDR3 totals 18 residues. V lost 7 bases, J lost 2 bases, and 23 bases lay in between. The CDR3 DNA is TGTGCCAGTACTTATGAGGCCCCGGGGGCGGGAAACACCGGGGAGCTGTTTTTT. Translation: CASTYEAPGAGNTGELFF. The full variable domain, in which reference TRBV19 and TRBJ2-2 provide the parts outside the CDR3, is DGGITQSPKYLFRKEGQNVTLSCEQNLNHDAMYWYRQDPGQGLRLIYYSQIVNDFQKGDIAEGYSVSREKKESFPLTVTSAQKNPTAFYLCASTYEAPGAGNTGELFFGEGSRLTVL.

The chain recombines TRBV28 with TRBJ2-5; tentative D call: TRBD2 (6 bases). V was cut by 6 bases and J by 5 bases, with 16 bases left in between. Germline-derived CDR1 and CDR2 are MDHEN and SYDVKM. The CDR3 runs to 14 residues. CDR3: CASSPPSGVETQYF. CDR3 bases: TGTGCCAGCAGCCCGCCATCGGGAGTGGAGACCCAGTACTTC.